Listed below are T cell receptor beta chains from one sample, sequenced in a study of T cell repertoires in cytomegalovirus infection. TCRdb recomputed calls from the reads with MiXCR, one row per CDR3 protein. The sample holds under 90,000 distinct CDR3 sequences; approximately 46% are singletons and the top ten take 80% to 95%. Antigens of these TCRs are unknown. This specimen consisted of CD8+ T cells from cultured PBMCs, obtained from culture after CMV antigen stimulation. The receptors were gathered from a human donor in good health (CMV status not recorded). Some clones in this sample may be carry-over from other donors' samples. CDR3s include the opening cysteine and the closing phenylalanine or tryptophan. D genes are given only for firm matches. Clone size is shown for a subset of rows, as once, few, many or a class of expanded clone.

clone_size d_call j_call v_call cdr3_aa cdr3_nt
few - TRBJ2-1 TRBV7-8 CASSLEGGVTYNEQFF TGTGCCAGCAGCTTAGAGGGGGGAGTCACCTACAATGAGCAGTTCTTC
- - TRBJ1-3 TRBV7-9 CASRPRDTAKDTIYF TGTGCCAGCAGACCACGGGACACCGCAAAGGACACCATATATTTT
- - TRBJ2-7 TRBV19 CASSPLGGSSYEQYF TGTGCCAGTAGTCCCCTAGGCGGATCCTCCTACGAGCAGTACTTC
- TRBD1 TRBJ2-7 TRBV5-1 CASSPGTGGRGYEQYF TGCGCCAGCAGCCCCGGGACAGGGGGCCGCGGGTACGAGCAGTACTTC
- TRBD1 TRBJ2-1 TRBV19 CASSSPQGAPYNEQFF TGTGCCAGTAGTTCTCCACAGGGGGCACCCTACAATGAGCAGTTCTTC
- - TRBJ2-7 TRBV12-3/TRBV12-4 CASSSGPHSLRYF TGTGCCAGCAGTTCCGGGCCACACTCCTTAAGGTACTTC
- - TRBJ2-1 TRBV11-2 CASSLSQGSRYNEQFF TGTGCCAGCAGCTTAAGTCAGGGATCCCGTTACAATGAGCAGTTCTTC
- - TRBJ1-6 TRBV7-3 CASSLMPNSPLHF TGTGCCAGCAGCTTAATGCCCAATTCACCCCTCCACTTT
- TRBD2 TRBJ2-5 TRBV28 CASSTQGTSGRSQYF TGTGCCAGCAGCACCCAAGGGACTAGCGGGAGGTCTCAGTACTTC
- - TRBJ2-7 TRBV5-4 CASSTGLAPIEQYF TGTGCCAGCAGCACCGGACTCGCCCCTATAGAGCAGTACTTC
few - TRBJ1-5 TRBV12-3/TRBV12-4 CASSLSQPQHF TGTGCCAGCAGTTTAAGTCAGCCCCAGCATTTT
- TRBD1 TRBJ1-6 TRBV6-1 CASSDTGTGFNSPLHF TGTGCCAGCAGTGACACCGGGACAGGGTTTAATTCACCCCTCCACTTT
few - TRBJ1-1 TRBV12-3/TRBV12-4 CASSSELDVEAFF TGTGCCAGCAGTTCTGAACTTGATGTTGAAGCTTTCTTT
- TRBD2 TRBJ2-1 TRBV6-6 CASSYGSGAYNEQFF TGTGCCAGCAGTTACGGTAGCGGGGCTTACAATGAGCAGTTCTTC
- TRBD1 TRBJ1-2 TRBV5-1 CASRLDRAGYTF TGCGCCAGCAGGTTGGACAGGGCTGGCTACACCTTC
- - TRBJ2-5 TRBV10-3 CAISEGRALWETQYF TGTGCCATCAGTGAGGGCAGGGCGTTGTGGGAGACCCAGTACTTC
- - TRBJ2-1 TRBV3-1 CASSQDSPGGSYNEQFF TGTGCCAGCAGCCAAGATAGTCCCGGTGGCTCCTACAATGAGCAGTTCTTC
- TRBD1 TRBJ2-1 TRBV7-2 CASSSGQGPYNEQFF TGTGCCAGCAGCTCCGGACAGGGTCCCTACAATGAGCAGTTCTTC
few - TRBJ1-1 TRBV12-3/TRBV12-4 CASSLSRLDEAFF TGTGCCAGCAGTTTATCTCGGTTGGATGAAGCTTTCTTT
- - TRBJ2-4 TRBV13 CASSPAGTGGMDKNIQYF TGTGCCAGCAGCCCAGCAGGGACTGGAGGGATGGACAAAAACATTCAGTACTTC
few - TRBJ2-3 TRBV7-3 CASSLTGTDTQYF TGTGCCAGCAGCTTAACGGGCACAGATACGCAGTATTTT
few - TRBJ1-2 TRBV12-5 CASGLEGLRHYSGYTF TGTGCTAGTGGTTTGGAAGGACTCCGCCACTACTCAGGCTACACCTTC
- - TRBJ1-1 TRBV12-3/TRBV12-4 CASTDDRPDTEDFF TGTGCCAGCACCGATGACAGGCCGGACACCGAGGATTTCTTT
- - TRBJ2-7 TRBV6-6 CASSNTGISYEQYF TGTGCCAGCAGTAACACAGGGATATCGTACGAGCAGTACTTC
- TRBD1 TRBJ2-5 TRBV6-1 CASNPGDRSFQETQYF TGTGCCAGCAACCCGGGGGACAGGTCCTTCCAAGAGACCCAGTACTTC
- TRBD2 TRBJ2-1 TRBV28 CASSHREGHNEQFF TGTGCCAGCAGTCACCGGGAGGGCCACAATGAGCAGTTCTTC
- TRBD1 TRBJ1-2 TRBV20-1 CSAINLDRGLSGYTF TGCAGTGCTATTAATTTGGACAGGGGGCTCTCTGGCTACACCTTC
- - TRBJ1-1 TRBV12-5 CASGLVGGNTEAFF TGTGCTAGTGGTTTGGTAGGGGGGAACACTGAAGCTTTCTTT
- - TRBJ2-7 TRBV7-9 CASSLEWGNEQYF TGTGCCAGCAGCTTAGAATGGGGGAACGAGCAGTACTTC
- TRBD1 TRBJ1-5 TRBV7-2 CASSPGGAGDQPQHF TGTGCCAGCAGTCCAGGGGGCGCAGGCGATCAGCCCCAGCATTTT
- - TRBJ2-1 TRBV19 CASSNSASSYNEQFF TGTGCCAGTAGTAACTCCGCTAGCTCCTACAATGAGCAGTTCTTC
few - TRBJ2-3 TRBV7-6 CASSLEGGMVDTQYF TGTGCCAGCAGCTTAGAGGGGGGAATGGTGGATACGCAGTATTTT
few - TRBJ1-5 TRBV27 CASSLPGINQPQHF TGTGCCAGCAGTTTACCGGGGATCAATCAGCCCCAGCATTTT
few TRBD2 TRBJ2-3 TRBV11-2 CASSLARGDTDTQYF TGTGCCAGCAGCTTAGCCCGGGGGGATACAGATACGCAGTATTTT
- - TRBJ2-7 TRBV29-1 CSVELDRPYEQYF TGCAGCGTTGAATTGGACCGCCCCTACGAGCAGTACTTC
- - TRBJ2-1 TRBV2 CASSEDSLGGNEQFF TGTGCCAGCAGTGAGGACTCCTTGGGGGGCAATGAGCAGTTCTTC
few - TRBJ2-1 TRBV7-3 CASSPTRDHNEQFF TGTGCCAGCAGCCCAACCAGGGACCACAATGAGCAGTTCTTC
- - TRBJ1-1 TRBV6-1 CATTRGYTEAFF TGTGCCACCACCCGGGGATACACTGAAGCTTTCTTT
few - TRBJ2-3 TRBV12-5 CASALGGRRTDTQYF TGTGCTAGTGCCTTAGGAGGGAGACGTACAGATACGCAGTATTTT
few - TRBJ2-6 TRBV19 CASSISEGGANVLTF TGTGCCAGTAGTATTTCGGAGGGGGGGGCCAACGTCCTGACTTTC
- - TRBJ2-1 TRBV10-3 CAISESKREQFF TGTGCCATCAGTGAGTCAAAGCGTGAGCAGTTCTTC
few TRBD1 TRBJ1-5 TRBV7-2 CASRRGVDRGNQPQHF TGTGCCAGCCGGCGCGGGGTCGACAGGGGGAATCAGCCCCAGCATTTT
many - TRBJ1-5 TRBV20-1 CSARALKGENQPQHF TGCAGTGCTAGAGCGTTAAAGGGGGAGAATCAGCCCCAGCATTTT
- TRBD1 TRBJ2-3 TRBV10-3 CAIASGQGTDTQYF TGTGCCATCGCATCGGGACAGGGGACAGATACGCAGTATTTT
- - TRBJ2-6 TRBV7-4 CASSPQGRLGIDGANVLTF TGTGCCAGCAGCCCCCAAGGGAGATTGGGTATTGATGGGGCCAACGTCCTGACTTTC
few - TRBJ2-5 TRBV7-9 CASSFPEGRETQYF TGTGCCAGCAGCTTTCCCGAGGGCCGGGAGACCCAGTACTTC
- - TRBJ2-3 TRBV12-3/TRBV12-4 CASSYGPGRGITDTQYF TGTGCCAGCAGTTATGGCCCTGGGCGGGGTATCACAGATACGCAGTATTTT
- TRBD1 TRBJ2-3 TRBV20-1 CSARQGEGLNTDTQYF TGCAGTGCTAGACAGGGGGAAGGCTTGAACACAGATACGCAGTATTTT
- TRBD1 TRBJ1-5 TRBV12-3/TRBV12-4 CASSLSDRDSNQPQHF TGTGCCAGCAGTTTGTCGGATCGGGACAGTAATCAGCCCCAGCATTTT
few TRBD1 TRBJ2-6 TRBV6-1 CASTSGTGDSGANVLTF TGTGCCAGCACTTCCGGGACAGGGGATTCTGGGGCCAACGTCCTGACTTTC
- - TRBJ2-5 TRBV30 CAWSTVDETQYF TGTGCCTGGAGTACTGTAGACGAGACCCAGTACTTC
- TRBD2 TRBJ2-7 TRBV5-6 CASSLRGAGYFYEQYF TGTGCCAGCAGCTTGAGGGGAGCGGGATACTTCTACGAGCAGTACTTC
- - TRBJ2-1 TRBV7-4 CASTLSEASYNEQFF TGTGCCAGCACCCTTAGCGAGGCATCCTACAATGAGCAGTTCTTC
few - TRBJ1-1 TRBV6-1 CASRSGSMNTEAFF TGTGCCAGCAGATCAGGTTCGATGAACACTGAAGCTTTCTTT
many - TRBJ1-2 TRBV7-2 CASSLGLNYGYTF TGTGCCAGCAGCTTGGGACTGAACTATGGCTACACCTTC